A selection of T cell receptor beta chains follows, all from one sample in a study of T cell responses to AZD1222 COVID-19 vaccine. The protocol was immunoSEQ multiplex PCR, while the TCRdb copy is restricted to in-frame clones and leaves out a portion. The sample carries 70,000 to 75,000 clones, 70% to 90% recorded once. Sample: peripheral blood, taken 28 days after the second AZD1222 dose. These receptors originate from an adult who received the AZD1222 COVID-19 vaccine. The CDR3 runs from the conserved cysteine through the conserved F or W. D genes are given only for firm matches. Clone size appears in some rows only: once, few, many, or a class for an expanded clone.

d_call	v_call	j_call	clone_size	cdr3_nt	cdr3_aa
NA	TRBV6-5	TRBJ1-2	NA	TGTGCCAGCAGTTACTCCGATAACTATGGCTACACCTTC	CASSYSDNYGYTF
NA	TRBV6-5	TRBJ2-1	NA	TGTGCCAGCAGTTATACGGGGAGCGGGTACAATGAGCAGTTCTTC	CASSYTGSGYNEQFF
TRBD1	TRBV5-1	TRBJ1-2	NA	TGCGCCAGCAGCTTTTTTACAGGGGATCTTGGCTACACCTTC	CASSFFTGDLGYTF
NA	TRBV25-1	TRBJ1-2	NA	TGTGCCAGCAGTCCCGGGCCCAACTATGGCTACACCTTC	CASSPGPNYGYTF
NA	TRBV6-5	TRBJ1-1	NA	TGTGCCAGCAGGGATCCCGGGACCCCAGGCACTGAAGCTTTCTTT	CASRDPGTPGTEAFF
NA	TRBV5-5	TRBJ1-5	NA	TGTGCCAGCAGCTTGATGGGTCGGGTCAGGCAGCCCCAGCATTTT	CASSLMGRVRQPQHF
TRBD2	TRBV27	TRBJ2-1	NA	TGTGCCAGCAGTTTAAGATACCCTAGCGGGAGTACCGACAATGAGCAGTTCTTC	CASSLRYPSGSTDNEQFF
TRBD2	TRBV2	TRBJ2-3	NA	TGTGCCAGCAGGGGGGTAAAGCGGGAGACAGATACGCAGTATTTT	CASRGVKRETDTQYF
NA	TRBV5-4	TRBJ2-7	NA	TGTGCCAGCAGCTTGGGCCGCGACTATCTAGCCTACGAGCAGTACTTC	CASSLGRDYLAYEQYF
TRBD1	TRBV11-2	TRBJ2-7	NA	TGTGCCAGCGGCCCCCCGGGACAGAGGGGGAACGAGCAGTACTTC	CASGPPGQRGNEQYF
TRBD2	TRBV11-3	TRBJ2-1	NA	TGTGCCAGCAGCTTAGACCCGGGAGGGAGTAATGAGCAGTTCTTC	CASSLDPGGSNEQFF
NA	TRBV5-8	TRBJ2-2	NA	TGTGCCAGCAGCTTGGCCGGGAAAGAACGGAACAGGCACGGGGAGCTGTTTTTT	CASSLAGKERNRHGELFF
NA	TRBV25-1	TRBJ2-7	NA	TGTGCCAGCAGTGAATTGCAGCTGAAGCAGTACTTC	CASSELQLKQYF
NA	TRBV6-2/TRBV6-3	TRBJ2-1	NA	TGTGCCAGCAGTTACGGATACAATGAGCAGTTCTTC	CASSYGYNEQFF
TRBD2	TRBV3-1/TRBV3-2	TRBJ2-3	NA	TGTGCCAGCAGCCAGACGAGACTAGCGGGAGATCACTTT	CASSQTRLAGDHF
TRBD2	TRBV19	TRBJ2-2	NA	TGTGCCAGTAGTATAGCCGCACTAGCGGGAGGGTACACCGGGGAGCTGTTTTTT	CASSIAALAGGYTGELFF
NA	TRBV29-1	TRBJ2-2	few	TGCAGCGCCAGCACCACCGGGGAGCTGTTTTTT	CSASTTGELFF
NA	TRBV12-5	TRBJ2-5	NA	TGTGCTAGTGGTTTGGGTGACAGCACAGACGAGACCCAGTACTTC	CASGLGDSTDETQYF
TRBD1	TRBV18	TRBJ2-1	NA	TGTGCCAGCTCCCAGGGACAGGACAATGAGCAGTTCTTC	CASSQGQDNEQFF
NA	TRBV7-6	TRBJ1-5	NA	TGTGCCAGCAGCCCAGAAGGGGATCAGCCCCAGCATTTT	CASSPEGDQPQHF
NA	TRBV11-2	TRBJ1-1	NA	TGTGCCAGCAGCTTAGGGGGTGGGGCTACTGAAGCTTTCTTT	CASSLGGGATEAFF
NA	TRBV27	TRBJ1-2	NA	TGTGCCAGCAGTCTCCTAACTTCTAACTATGGCTACACCTTC	CASSLLTSNYGYTF
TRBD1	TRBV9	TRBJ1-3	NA	TGTGCCAGCAAGGGAAAGGGGGCGGAAAACACCATATATTTT	CASKGKGAENTIYF
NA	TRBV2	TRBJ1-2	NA	TGTGCCAGCAGTGAGGGGGAGGGAGGCTACACCTTC	CASSEGEGGYTF
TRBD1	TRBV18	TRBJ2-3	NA	TGTGCCAGCTCACGGGACAGGGCCACAGATACGCAGTATTTT	CASSRDRATDTQYF
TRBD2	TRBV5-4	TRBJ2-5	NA	TGTGCCAGCAGCTTCGGCGGGAGCCTCCAAGAGACCCAGTACTTC	CASSFGGSLQETQYF
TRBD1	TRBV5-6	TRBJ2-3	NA	TGTGCCAGCAGCTACCCGGGACAGGGTATCCTGCGAAATACGCAGTATTTT	CASSYPGQGILRNTQYF
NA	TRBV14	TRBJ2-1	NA	TGTGCCAGCGGCCGTCTTTCGGAGCGTAATTACAATGAGCAGTTCTTC	CASGRLSERNYNEQFF
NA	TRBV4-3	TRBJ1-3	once	TGCGCCAGCAGTCAAGAGAGGAACAGGGCTGGAAACACCATATATTTT	CASSQERNRAGNTIYF
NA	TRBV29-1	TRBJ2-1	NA	TGCAGCGCTGGATACAATGAGCAGTTCTTC	CSAGYNEQFF
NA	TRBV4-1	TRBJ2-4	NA	TGCGCCAGCAGCCAAGACCGTCTGACGCAAAACATTCAGTACTTC	CASSQDRLTQNIQYF
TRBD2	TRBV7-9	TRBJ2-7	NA	TGTGCCAGCAGCTTTTCAGGGCTAGCGGGCTACGAGCAGTACTTC	CASSFSGLAGYEQYF
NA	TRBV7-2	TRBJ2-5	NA	TGTGCCAGCAGCTTAAGGGGAGGACAGAAAGAGACCCAGTACTTC	CASSLRGGQKETQYF
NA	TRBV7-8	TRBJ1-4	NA	TGTGCCAGCAGCCCATTACGTGGCGGACTGTTTTTT	CASSPLRGGLFF
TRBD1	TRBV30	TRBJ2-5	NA	TGTGCCTGGGGGACAGGGTTAGGGTCCCAAGAGACCCAGTACTTC	CAWGTGLGSQETQYF
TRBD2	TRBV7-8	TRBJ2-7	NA	TGTGCCAGCAGCTTAGCGATCCTAGCGGGTCCCTACGAGCAGTACTTC	CASSLAILAGPYEQYF
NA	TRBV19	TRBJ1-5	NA	TGTGCCAGTACTCCGGGCCTCGAGGGCCAGCCCCAGCATTTT	CASTPGLEGQPQHF
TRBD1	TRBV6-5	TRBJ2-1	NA	TGTGCCAGCAGTTCCGGACAGGGGGGTATCGGTGAGCAGTTCTTC	CASSSGQGGIGEQFF
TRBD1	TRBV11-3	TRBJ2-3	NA	TGTGCCAGCAGAGACAGGGAATCAGATACGCAGTATTTT	CASRDRESDTQYF
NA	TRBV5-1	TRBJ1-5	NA	TGCGCCAGCAGCTTGGGACAGGTTGATCAGCCCCAGCATTTT	CASSLGQVDQPQHF